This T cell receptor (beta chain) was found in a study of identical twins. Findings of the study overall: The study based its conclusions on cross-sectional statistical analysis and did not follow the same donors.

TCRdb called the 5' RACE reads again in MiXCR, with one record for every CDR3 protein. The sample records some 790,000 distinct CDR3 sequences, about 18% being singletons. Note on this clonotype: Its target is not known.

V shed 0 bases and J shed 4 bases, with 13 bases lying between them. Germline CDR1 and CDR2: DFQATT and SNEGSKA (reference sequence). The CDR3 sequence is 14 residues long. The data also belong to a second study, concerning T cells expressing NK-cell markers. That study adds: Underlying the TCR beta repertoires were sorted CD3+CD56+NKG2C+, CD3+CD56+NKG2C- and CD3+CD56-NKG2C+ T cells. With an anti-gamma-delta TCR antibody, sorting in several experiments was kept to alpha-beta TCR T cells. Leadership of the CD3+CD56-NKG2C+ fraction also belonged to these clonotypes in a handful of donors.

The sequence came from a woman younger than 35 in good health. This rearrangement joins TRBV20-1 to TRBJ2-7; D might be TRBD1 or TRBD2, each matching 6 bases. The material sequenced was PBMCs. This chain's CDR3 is CSAREGGLYYEQYF. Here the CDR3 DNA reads TGCAGTGCTAGAGAGGGGGGCCTTTATTACGAGCAGTACTTC.